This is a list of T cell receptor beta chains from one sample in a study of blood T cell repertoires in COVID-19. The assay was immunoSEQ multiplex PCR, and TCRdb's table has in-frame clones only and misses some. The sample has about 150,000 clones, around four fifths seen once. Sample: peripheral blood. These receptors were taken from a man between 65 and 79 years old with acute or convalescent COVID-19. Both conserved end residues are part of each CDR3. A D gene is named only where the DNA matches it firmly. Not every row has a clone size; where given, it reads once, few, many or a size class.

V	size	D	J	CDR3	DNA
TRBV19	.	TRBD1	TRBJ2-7	CASSRPGQGATYEQYF	TGTGCCAGTAGTAGACCGGGACAGGGAGCCACCTACGAGCAGTACTTC
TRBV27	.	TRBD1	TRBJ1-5	CASSRTTGVNQPQHF	TGTGCCAGCAGCCGTACGACAGGGGTTAATCAGCCCCAGCATTTT
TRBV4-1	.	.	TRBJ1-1	CASSQDRNRNMNTEAFF	TGCGCCAGCAGCCAAGATCGGAACAGGAACATGAACACTGAAGCTTTCTTT
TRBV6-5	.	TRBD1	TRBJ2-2	CASKRTGGEGGELFF	TGTGCCAGCAAAAGGACAGGGGGCGAGGGCGGGGAGCTGTTTTTT
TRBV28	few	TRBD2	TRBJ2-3	CASNVREEDTQYF	TGTGCCAGCAACGTGCGGGAGGAGGATACGCAGTATTTT
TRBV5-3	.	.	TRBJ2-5	CARSPGQETQYF	TGTGCCAGAAGCCCCGGCCAAGAGACCCAGTACTTC
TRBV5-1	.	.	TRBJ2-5	CASSPGTTGGETQYF	TGCGCCAGCAGCCCCGGGACAACCGGCGGCGAGACCCAGTACTTC
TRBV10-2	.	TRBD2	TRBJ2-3	CASSGLGLAGIRDTQYF	TGCGCCAGCAGTGGCTTAGGACTAGCGGGAATCAGAGATACGCAGTATTTT
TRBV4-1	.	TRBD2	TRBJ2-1	CASSPSGTSGSSYNEQFF	TGCGCCAGCAGCCCATCCGGGACTAGCGGGAGCTCCTACAATGAGCAGTTCTTC
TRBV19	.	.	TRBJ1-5	CASKHPGENQPQHF	TGTGCCAGCAAGCATCCGGGGGAGAATCAGCCCCAGCATTTT
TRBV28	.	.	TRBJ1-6	CASSPRVSSPLHF	TGTGCCAGCAGTCCACGCGTTTCCTCACCCCTCCACTTT
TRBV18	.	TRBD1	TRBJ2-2	CASSPLAPGGDTGELFF	TGTGCCAGCTCACCCCTCGCCCCAGGGGGAGACACCGGGGAGCTGTTTTTT
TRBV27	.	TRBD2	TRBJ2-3	CASSFGLTSGKIDTQYF	TGTGCCAGCAGTTTTGGGTTGACTAGCGGGAAAATAGATACGCAGTATTTT
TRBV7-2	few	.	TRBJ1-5	CASGRPGDQPQHF	TGTGCCAGCGGAAGGCCGGGGGATCAGCCCCAGCATTTT
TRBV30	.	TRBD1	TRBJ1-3	CAWSVRQGTGNTIYF	TGTGCCTGGAGTGTGCGACAGGGTACTGGAAACACCATATATTTT
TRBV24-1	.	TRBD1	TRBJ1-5	CATSEGTGLSQPQHF	TGTGCCACCAGTGAAGGGACAGGATTAAGTCAGCCCCAGCATTTT
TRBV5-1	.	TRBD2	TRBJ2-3	CASSLAGSGRFADTQYF	TGCGCCAGCAGCTTGGCGGGTAGCGGGAGATTCGCAGATACGCAGTATTTT
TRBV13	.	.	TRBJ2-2	CASSLTGSRGAVF	TGTGCCAGCAGCTTAACGGGTAGCCGGGGAGCTGTTTTT
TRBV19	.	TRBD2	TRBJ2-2	CASSSGTSGRVGNTGELFF	TGTGCCAGTAGCTCCGGGACTAGCGGGAGGGTCGGGAACACCGGGGAGCTGTTTTTT
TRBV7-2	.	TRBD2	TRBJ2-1	CASSLVSGTAPYNEQFF	TGTGCCAGCAGCTTAGTTAGCGGGACCGCACCCTACAATGAGCAGTTCTTC
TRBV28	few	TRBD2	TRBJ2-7	CASSLGTSGSYEQYF	TGTGCCAGCAGCCTAGGGACTAGCGGGAGTTACGAGCAGTACTTC
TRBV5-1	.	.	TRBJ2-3	CATRGASSTDTQYF	TGCGCCACCAGGGGGGCCTCTAGCACAGATACGCAGTATTTT
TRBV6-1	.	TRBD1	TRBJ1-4	CASSVFPGQGQPVEKLFF	TGTGCCAGCAGTGTATTCCCGGGACAGGGACAGCCGGTTGAAAAACTGTTTTTT
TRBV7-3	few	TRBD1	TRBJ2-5	CASSGDREETQYF	TGTGCCAGCAGCGGGGACAGGGAAGAGACCCAGTACTTC
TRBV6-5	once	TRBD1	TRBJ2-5	CASSWGTGGGEETQYF	TGTGCCAGCAGTTGGGGGACAGGGGGCGGAGAAGAGACCCAGTACTTC
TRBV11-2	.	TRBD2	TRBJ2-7	CASSATSGPSYEQYF	TGTGCCAGCAGCGCGACTAGCGGGCCCTCCTACGAGCAGTACTTC
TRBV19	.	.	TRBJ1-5	CASSQAITLSNQPQHF	TGTGCCAGTAGTCAGGCCATTACGTTGTCCAATCAGCCCCAGCATTTT
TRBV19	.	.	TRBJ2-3	CCLGRHTDTQYF	TGTTGTTTGGGCCGCCACACAGATACGCAGTATTTT
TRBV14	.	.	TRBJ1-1	CASSQQVNTEAFF	TGTGCCAGCAGCCAACAGGTGAACACTGAAGCTTTCTTT
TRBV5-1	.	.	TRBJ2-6	CASSYREGGSGANVLTF	TGCGCCAGCAGCTACAGGGAAGGGGGCTCTGGGGCCAACGTCCTGACTTTC
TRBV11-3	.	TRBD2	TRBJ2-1	CASSLAGLAGGPVGNEQFF	TGTGCCAGCAGCTTAGCTGGACTAGCGGGAGGGCCCGTGGGTAATGAGCAGTTCTTC
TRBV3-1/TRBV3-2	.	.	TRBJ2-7	CASRPGVSLGEQYF	TGTGCCAGCAGGCCGGGGGTCTCCCTGGGCGAGCAGTACTTC
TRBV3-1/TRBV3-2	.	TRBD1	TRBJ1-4	CASSPPWDRGREKLFF	TGTGCCAGCAGCCCCCCCTGGGACAGGGGCCGTGAAAAACTGTTTTTT
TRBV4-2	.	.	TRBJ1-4	CASSQDQGYGKLFF	TGTGCCAGCAGCCAAGATCAGGGTTACGGAAAACTGTTTTTT
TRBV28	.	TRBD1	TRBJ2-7	CASSPLGTGYEQYF	TGTGCCAGCAGTCCCCTCGGGACAGGCTACGAGCAGTACTTC
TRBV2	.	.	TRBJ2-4	CASQPDSYLNIQYF	TGTGCCAGTCAACCTGACAGTTACCTAAACATTCAGTACTTC
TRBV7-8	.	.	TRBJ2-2	CASSPGPYRNTGELFF	TGTGCCAGCAGCCCAGGGCCTTACAGAAACACCGGGGAGCTGTTTTTT
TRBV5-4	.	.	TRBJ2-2	CASSLERENTGELFF	TGTGCCAGCAGCTTGGAACGGGAGAACACCGGGGAGCTGTTTTTT
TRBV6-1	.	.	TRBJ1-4	CASSEASLRNEKLFF	TGTGCCAGCAGTGAAGCATCATTGAGGAATGAAAAACTGTTTTTT
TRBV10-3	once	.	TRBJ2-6	CAIRPSSGVGANVLTF	TGTGCCATCAGACCATCATCAGGGGTAGGGGCCAACGTCCTGACTTTC
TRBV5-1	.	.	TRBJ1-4	CASSPGGTTNEKLFF	TGCGCCAGCTCCCCCGGAGGCACAACTAATGAAAAACTGTTTTTT
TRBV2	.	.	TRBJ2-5	CASSESQVGGTQYF	TGTGCCAGCAGTGAAAGCCAGGTGGGGGGGACCCAGTACTTC
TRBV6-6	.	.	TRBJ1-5	CASIPAGGNQPQHF	TGTGCCAGCATCCCTGCGGGGGGGAATCAGCCCCAGCATTTT
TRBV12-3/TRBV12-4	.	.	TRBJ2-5	CASSRGETQYF	TGTGCCAGCAGCCGGGGAGAGACCCAGTACTTC
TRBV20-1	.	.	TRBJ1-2	CSAEAYYGYTF	TGCAGTGCCGAAGCGTACTATGGCTACACCTTC
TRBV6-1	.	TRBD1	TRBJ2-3	CASSERDREADTQYF	TGTGCCAGCAGTGAACGGGACAGGGAGGCAGATACGCAGTATTTT
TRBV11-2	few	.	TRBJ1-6	CASSFSGDNSPLHF	TGTGCCAGCAGCTTCTCGGGGGATAATTCACCCCTCCACTTT
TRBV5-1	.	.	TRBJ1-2	CASSLNLANYGYTF	TGCGCCAGCAGCTTGAATTTAGCGAACTATGGCTACACCTTC
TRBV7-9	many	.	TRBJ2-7	CASAGRSYEQYF	TGTGCCAGCGCGGGCCGCTCCTACGAGCAGTACTTC
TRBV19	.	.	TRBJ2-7	CASSILHRAYEQYF	TGTGCCAGTAGTATCCTCCACAGGGCTTACGAGCAGTACTTC
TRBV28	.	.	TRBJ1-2	CASESDGGYTF	TGTGCCAGCGAATCAGACGGGGGCTACACCTTC
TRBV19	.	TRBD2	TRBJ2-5	CASSISGAWTSGETQYF	TGTGCCAGTAGTATTTCGGGCGCCTGGACTAGCGGGGAGACCCAGTACTTC
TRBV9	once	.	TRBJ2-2	CASSVVEGFNTGELFF	TGTGCCAGCAGCGTAGTGGAGGGGTTTAACACCGGGGAGCTGTTTTTT